Shown below are 5 T cell receptor beta chains from a single sample sequenced in a study of blood T cell repertoires in COVID-19. TCRdb's table, derived via immunoSEQ multiplex PCR, lists solely in-frame clones and lacks some. This sample has about 24,000 clones, with over 65% found just once. The source material was peripheral blood. The receptors derive from a human donor in a cohort sampled during active or convalescent COVID-19.

The genes are TRBV5-1 and TRBJ2-1, with TRBD2 matching over 12 bases. Per germline, CDR1 SGHRS and CDR2 YFSETQ. The CDR3 totals 16 residues. J gave up 7 bases and V 1 base, and 6 bases lay outside the gene matches. The CDR3 DNA reads TGCGCCAGCAGCTTGTTTACTAGCGGGAGGAAGAATGAGCAGTTCTTC. Its protein is CASSLFTSGRKNEQFF.

This clone was counted between two and nine times. V usage is TRBV5-5 and J usage is TRBJ2-1; perhaps TRBD1 as D (5 bases). Trimming stripped 0 bases from V and 4 bases from J, with 17 bases between. This CDR3 is built from 17 residues. Germline V gives CDR1 SGHKS, CDR2 YYEKEE (reference sequence). CDR3 residues: CASSLAIWGPLYNEQFF. The CDR3, as DNA: TGTGCCAGCAGCTTGGCCATTTGGGGCCCCCTTTACAATGAGCAGTTCTTC.

CDR3 in DNA: TGTGCCAGCAGTTACACGGGACAAGGGCAGCCCCAGCATTTT. It specifies CASSYTGQGQPQHF. The V gene is TRBV6-5, the J gene TRBJ1-5; perhaps TRBD1 as D (6 bases). The CDR3 runs 14 residues. Germline V gene lookup returns CDR1 MNHEY and CDR2 SVGAGI. Trimming shortened V by 2 bases and J by 7 bases, and 12 bases separated the two germline ends.

This clone was seen only once. The chain combines TRBV10-2 with TRBJ2-1; TRBD2 might be the D (6 bases). Germline V gene sequence: CDR1 WSHSY, CDR2 SAAADI. This CDR3 has 20 residues. V shed 2 bases and J shed 0 bases, with 23 bases lying between them. Here the CDR3 DNA reads TGCGCCAGCAGTGAGCGAAGGTTGGGGACGCTGGGGGGCTCCTACAATGAGCAGTTCTTC. Protein sequence: CASSERRLGTLGGSYNEQFF.

This clone has a handful of counts. This chain joins TRBV6-5 and TRBJ1-4; a possible D gene is TRBD1 (6 bases). Germline lookup yields CDR1 MNHEY and CDR2 SVGAGI. The CDR3 length is 13 residues. The V and J ends lost 6 bases and 5 bases respectively, with 10 bases between them. For the CDR3, the DNA is TGTGCCAGCAGCAGACAGGTGAATGAAAAACTGTTTTTT. It is translated as CASSRQVNEKLFF.